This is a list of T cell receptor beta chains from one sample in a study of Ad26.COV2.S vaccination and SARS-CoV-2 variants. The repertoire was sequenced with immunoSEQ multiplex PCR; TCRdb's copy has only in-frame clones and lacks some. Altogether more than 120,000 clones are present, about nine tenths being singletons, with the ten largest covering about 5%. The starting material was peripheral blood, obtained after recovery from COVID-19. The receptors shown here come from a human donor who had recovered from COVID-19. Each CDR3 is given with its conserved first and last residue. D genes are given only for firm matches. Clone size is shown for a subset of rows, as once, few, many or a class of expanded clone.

cdr3_aa: CASSYQGAAYGYTF
cdr3_nt: TGTGCCAGCAGTTACCAGGGAGCGGCTTATGGCTACACCTTC
clone_size: .
d_call: .
j_call: TRBJ1-2
v_call: TRBV6-6

cdr3_aa: CATSRSGPYEQYF
cdr3_nt: TGTGCCACCAGCAGGTCGGGTCCCTACGAGCAGTACTTC
clone_size: once
d_call: .
j_call: TRBJ2-7
v_call: TRBV15

cdr3_aa: CASSPRDPGYEQYF
cdr3_nt: TGTGCCAGCAGCCCACGGGACCCGGGATACGAGCAGTACTTC
clone_size: .
d_call: .
j_call: TRBJ2-7
v_call: TRBV5-8

cdr3_aa: CASSQDIVSAGELFF
cdr3_nt: TGCGCCAGCAGCCAAGATATCGTAAGCGCCGGGGAGCTGTTTTTT
clone_size: .
d_call: .
j_call: TRBJ2-2
v_call: TRBV4-1

cdr3_aa: CASSYRTGGTGYGYTF
cdr3_nt: TGTGCCAGCAGTTACCGGACAGGGGGTACGGGATATGGCTACACCTTC
clone_size: .
d_call: TRBD1
j_call: TRBJ1-2
v_call: TRBV6-5

cdr3_aa: CASSIQPSGEKLFF
cdr3_nt: TGTGCCAGTAGTATACAGCCTTCAGGTGAAAAACTGTTTTTT
clone_size: .
d_call: .
j_call: TRBJ1-4
v_call: TRBV19

cdr3_aa: CATSPEGGNQPQHF
cdr3_nt: TGTGCCACCAGTCCCGAGGGGGGGAATCAGCCCCAGCATTTT
clone_size: .
d_call: .
j_call: TRBJ1-5
v_call: TRBV15

cdr3_aa: CASGRGNEQYF
cdr3_nt: TGTGCCAGTGGGCGGGGGAACGAGCAGTACTTC
clone_size: .
d_call: TRBD2
j_call: TRBJ2-7
v_call: TRBV27

cdr3_aa: CASSLNRDRGHEQYF
cdr3_nt: TGTGCCAGCAGTCTCAACCGGGACAGGGGTCACGAGCAGTACTTC
clone_size: .
d_call: TRBD1
j_call: TRBJ2-7
v_call: TRBV27

cdr3_aa: CASSFGGENTEAFF
cdr3_nt: TGCGCCAGCAGCTTCGGAGGGGAGAACACTGAAGCTTTCTTT
clone_size: .
d_call: .
j_call: TRBJ1-1
v_call: TRBV5-1

cdr3_aa: CASTPILAGSSSRTQYF
cdr3_nt: TGTGCCAGCACCCCCATACTAGCGGGGTCATCATCACGGACGCAGTATTTT
clone_size: .
d_call: TRBD2
j_call: TRBJ2-3
v_call: TRBV6-2/TRBV6-3

cdr3_aa: CASSLGMDYEQYF
cdr3_nt: TGTGCCAGCAGTTTAGGGATGGACTACGAGCAGTACTTC
clone_size: .
d_call: .
j_call: TRBJ2-7
v_call: TRBV12-3/TRBV12-4

cdr3_aa: CASTLGQGTYEQYF
cdr3_nt: TGTGCCAGCACCTTAGGACAGGGAACTTACGAGCAGTACTTC
clone_size: .
d_call: TRBD1
j_call: TRBJ2-7
v_call: TRBV6-5

cdr3_aa: CASTQTGFQPQHF
cdr3_nt: TGTGCCAGTACCCAGACAGGGTTTCAGCCCCAGCATTTT
clone_size: .
d_call: TRBD1
j_call: TRBJ1-5
v_call: TRBV19

cdr3_aa: CASSWGSPDGTIYF
cdr3_nt: TGTGCCAGTAGCTGGGGATCGCCGGATGGCACCATATATTTT
clone_size: .
d_call: .
j_call: TRBJ1-3
v_call: TRBV19

cdr3_aa: CASSSVPLYSGNTIYF
cdr3_nt: TGTGCCAGCAGTTCCGTCCCCTTATACTCTGGAAACACCATATATTTT
clone_size: .
d_call: .
j_call: TRBJ1-3
v_call: TRBV27

cdr3_aa: CASINRREAFF
cdr3_nt: TGTGCCAGCATCAACAGGCGTGAAGCTTTCTTT
clone_size: .
d_call: .
j_call: TRBJ1-1
v_call: TRBV6-5

cdr3_aa: CAISEAGTEAFF
cdr3_nt: TGTGCCATCAGTGAAGCAGGGACTGAAGCTTTCTTT
clone_size: .
d_call: .
j_call: TRBJ1-1
v_call: TRBV10-3

cdr3_aa: CASSFRGAGELFF
cdr3_nt: TGTGCCAGCAGTTTTAGGGGTGCCGGGGAGCTGTTTTTT
clone_size: .
d_call: .
j_call: TRBJ2-2
v_call: TRBV12-3/TRBV12-4

cdr3_aa: CASSLGLEEAFF
cdr3_nt: TGTGCCAGCAGCTTGGGACTGGAAGAAGCTTTCTTT
clone_size: .
d_call: .
j_call: TRBJ1-1
v_call: TRBV5-6

cdr3_aa: CASSLFDNSYGNTIYF
cdr3_nt: TGTGCCAGCAGCTTGTTTGATAACAGCTACGGAAACACCATATATTTT
clone_size: .
d_call: .
j_call: TRBJ1-3
v_call: TRBV5-6

cdr3_aa: CAISGGASRDTQYF
cdr3_nt: TGTGCCATCAGTGGAGGGGCTAGCAGAGATACGCAGTATTTT
clone_size: .
d_call: .
j_call: TRBJ2-3
v_call: TRBV10-3

cdr3_aa: CASSSGTLQQETQYF
cdr3_nt: TGTGCCAGCAGCTCGGGGACTTTACAACAAGAGACCCAGTACTTC
clone_size: .
d_call: .
j_call: TRBJ2-5
v_call: TRBV5-5

cdr3_aa: CASRPSSGGRLGELFF
cdr3_nt: TGTGCCAGCAGGCCGTCTAGCGGGGGGCGACTCGGGGAGCTGTTTTTT
clone_size: .
d_call: TRBD2
j_call: TRBJ2-2
v_call: TRBV27

cdr3_aa: CASSPFSFGRGQETQYF
cdr3_nt: TGTGCCAGCAGTCCGTTTTCTTTTGGCAGGGGACAAGAGACCCAGTACTTC
clone_size: .
d_call: .
j_call: TRBJ2-5
v_call: TRBV28

cdr3_aa: CASSFTRGANTIYF
cdr3_nt: TGTGCCAGCAGCTTCACCCGGGGTGCAAACACCATATATTTT
clone_size: once
d_call: .
j_call: TRBJ1-3
v_call: TRBV5-8

cdr3_aa: CASSSLLGGGYTF
cdr3_nt: TGTGCCAGCAGTTCCTTACTAGGGGGTGGCTACACCTTC
clone_size: .
d_call: .
j_call: TRBJ1-2
v_call: TRBV27

cdr3_aa: CASTPSRNYGYTF
cdr3_nt: TGTGCCAGCACTCCCAGCCGTAACTATGGCTACACCTTC
clone_size: .
d_call: .
j_call: TRBJ1-2
v_call: TRBV28

cdr3_aa: CAWRKPGLPYEQYF
cdr3_nt: TGTGCCTGGAGGAAACCGGGACTACCCTACGAGCAGTACTTC
clone_size: .
d_call: TRBD2
j_call: TRBJ2-7
v_call: TRBV30

cdr3_aa: CASSGRLAGGGEQFF
cdr3_nt: TGTGCCAGCAGCGGCCGACTAGCGGGGGGAGGGGAGCAGTTCTTC
clone_size: .
d_call: TRBD2
j_call: TRBJ2-1
v_call: TRBV9

cdr3_aa: CASRTSGHYEQFF
cdr3_nt: TGCGCCAGCAGAACTAGCGGGCATTATGAGCAGTTCTTC
clone_size: .
d_call: TRBD2
j_call: TRBJ2-1
v_call: TRBV10-2

cdr3_aa: CASRRTSGETQYF
cdr3_nt: TGTGCCAGCAGGCGGACTAGCGGCGAGACCCAGTACTTC
clone_size: .
d_call: TRBD2
j_call: TRBJ2-5
v_call: TRBV7-8

cdr3_aa: CASSQLQGISYEQYF
cdr3_nt: TGCGCCAGCAGCCAACTACAGGGAATCTCCTACGAGCAGTACTTC
clone_size: .
d_call: .
j_call: TRBJ2-7
v_call: TRBV4-1

cdr3_aa: CASSPGTGGSEQFF
cdr3_nt: TGTGCCAGTAGTCCCGGGACAGGGGGCTCTGAGCAGTTCTTC
clone_size: once
d_call: TRBD1
j_call: TRBJ2-1
v_call: TRBV19

cdr3_aa: CASSLDPLLAPYTGELFF
cdr3_nt: TGTGCCAGCAGCTTAGACCCGTTACTAGCGCCCTACACCGGGGAGCTGTTTTTT
clone_size: .
d_call: TRBD2
j_call: TRBJ2-2
v_call: TRBV7-9

cdr3_aa: CASSSNLDIAEAFF
cdr3_nt: TGCGCCAGCAGTTCAAACTTGGACATTGCCGAAGCTTTCTTT
clone_size: .
d_call: .
j_call: TRBJ1-1
v_call: TRBV10-1

cdr3_aa: CSVALAGVTDTQYF
cdr3_nt: TGCAGCGTTGCGCTAGCGGGGGTCACAGATACGCAGTATTTT
clone_size: few
d_call: TRBD2
j_call: TRBJ2-3
v_call: TRBV29-1

cdr3_aa: CASRPNTGELFF
cdr3_nt: TGTGCCAGCAGACCGAACACCGGGGAGCTGTTTTTT
clone_size: .
d_call: .
j_call: TRBJ2-2
v_call: TRBV6-5

cdr3_aa: CASSPGQGAGNTIYF
cdr3_nt: TGTGCCAGCAGCCCCGGACAGGGGGCTGGAAACACCATATATTTT
clone_size: .
d_call: TRBD1
j_call: TRBJ1-3
v_call: TRBV28

cdr3_aa: CASSGQGRETQYF
cdr3_nt: TGCGCCAGCTCGGGACAGGGGAGAGAGACCCAGTACTTC
clone_size: .
d_call: TRBD1
j_call: TRBJ2-5
v_call: TRBV5-1

cdr3_aa: CASSPLTGESNQPQHF
cdr3_nt: TGTGCCAGCAGCCCACTTACAGGGGAAAGCAATCAGCCCCAGCATTTT
clone_size: .
d_call: TRBD1
j_call: TRBJ1-5
v_call: TRBV6-4

cdr3_aa: CASRTGSGNTIYF
cdr3_nt: TGTGCCAGCCGGACAGGGTCTGGAAACACCATATATTTT
clone_size: .
d_call: TRBD1
j_call: TRBJ1-3
v_call: TRBV28

cdr3_aa: CASSLVGGKGDQPQHF
cdr3_nt: TGTGCCAGCAGCTTAGTGGGGGGCAAGGGAGATCAGCCCCAGCATTTT
clone_size: .
d_call: .
j_call: TRBJ1-5
v_call: TRBV7-9

cdr3_aa: CASSFNGYTF
cdr3_nt: TGTGCCAGCAGCTTTAATGGCTACACCTTC
clone_size: .
d_call: .
j_call: TRBJ1-2
v_call: TRBV7-9

cdr3_aa: CASSFGGSGNTIYF
cdr3_nt: TGTGCCAGCAGCTTCGGGGGATCAGGAAACACCATATATTTT
clone_size: .
d_call: .
j_call: TRBJ1-3
v_call: TRBV11-2

cdr3_aa: CASSETGGINEKLFF
cdr3_nt: TGTGCCAGCAGTGAAACAGGGGGCATTAATGAAAAACTGTTTTTT
clone_size: once
d_call: TRBD1
j_call: TRBJ1-4
v_call: TRBV2

cdr3_aa: CASSLGTGIYEQYF
cdr3_nt: TGTGCCAGCAGCTTGGGGACAGGGATTTACGAGCAGTACTTC
clone_size: few
d_call: TRBD1
j_call: TRBJ2-7
v_call: TRBV7-6

cdr3_aa: CASSQSGLGSYEQYF
cdr3_nt: TGCGCCAGCAGCCAGTCAGGACTAGGTTCCTACGAGCAGTACTTC
clone_size: .
d_call: TRBD2
j_call: TRBJ2-7
v_call: TRBV4-1

cdr3_aa: CASSLMSGSMNTEAFF
cdr3_nt: TGTGCCAGCAGCTTAATGTCGGGTTCGATGAACACTGAAGCTTTCTTT
clone_size: .
d_call: .
j_call: TRBJ1-1
v_call: TRBV7-8

cdr3_aa: CASSTERGEVKNIQYF
cdr3_nt: TGTGCCAGCAGCACCGAGCGGGGGGAGGTCAAAAACATTCAGTACTTC
clone_size: few
d_call: TRBD2
j_call: TRBJ2-4
v_call: TRBV2

cdr3_aa: CASSSRTRVTYEQYF
cdr3_nt: TGTGCCAGCAGTTCGCGAACCAGGGTTACCTACGAGCAGTACTTC
clone_size: .
d_call: .
j_call: TRBJ2-7
v_call: TRBV2

cdr3_aa: CASSPGNVLGFFF
cdr3_nt: TGTGCCAGCTCACCGGGGAACGTTCTGGGGTTTTTCTTC
clone_size: .
d_call: .
j_call: TRBJ2-1
v_call: TRBV18

cdr3_aa: CASSLAPGAMGELFF
cdr3_nt: TGTGCCAGCAGCTTGGCCCCAGGGGCTATGGGGGAGCTGTTTTTT
clone_size: once
d_call: .
j_call: TRBJ2-2
v_call: TRBV5-5

cdr3_aa: CASSLPTGAKNIQYF
cdr3_nt: TGTGCCAGCAGCTTACCGACAGGGGCCAAAAACATTCAGTACTTC
clone_size: .
d_call: TRBD1
j_call: TRBJ2-4
v_call: TRBV7-2